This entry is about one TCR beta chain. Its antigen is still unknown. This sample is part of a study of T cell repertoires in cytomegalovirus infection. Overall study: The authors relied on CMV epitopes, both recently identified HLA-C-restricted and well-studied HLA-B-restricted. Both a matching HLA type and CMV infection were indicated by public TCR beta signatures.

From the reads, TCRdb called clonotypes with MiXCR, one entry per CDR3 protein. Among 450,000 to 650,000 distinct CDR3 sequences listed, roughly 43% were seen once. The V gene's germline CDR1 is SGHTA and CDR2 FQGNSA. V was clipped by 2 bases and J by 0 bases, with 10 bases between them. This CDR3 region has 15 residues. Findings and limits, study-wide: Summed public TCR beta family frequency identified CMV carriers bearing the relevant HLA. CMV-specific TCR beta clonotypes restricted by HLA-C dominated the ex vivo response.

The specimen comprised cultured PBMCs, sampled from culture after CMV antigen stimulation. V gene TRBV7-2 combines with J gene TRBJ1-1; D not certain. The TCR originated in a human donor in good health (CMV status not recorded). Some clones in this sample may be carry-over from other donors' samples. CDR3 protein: CASSLIPGMNTEAFF. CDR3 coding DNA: TGTGCCAGCAGCTTAATACCGGGCATGAACACTGAAGCTTTCTTT.